Listed below are T cell receptor beta chains from one sample, sequenced in a study of cytomegalovirus exposure and HLA in healthy donors. Method: immunoSEQ multiplex PCR; TCRdb's copy keeps in-frame clones and lacks some. The sample includes roughly 150,000 clones, around 80% seen only once; the top ten take under 9%. The source material was PBMCs. The receptors stem from a woman aged 40-49 years in good health and CMV-seropositive. Each CDR3 is given with its conserved first and last residue. D genes are given only for firm matches. The size entry is marked missing in some rows and otherwise reads once, few, many or a size class.

NA TRBJ1-4 TRBD1 TRBV14 CASSPTQGQGGEKLFF TGTGCCAGCAGCCCCACCCAAGGACAGGGCGGTGAGAAACTGTTTTTT
NA TRBJ2-1 NA TRBV5-4 CASSLVGFGNEQFF TGTGCCAGCAGCTTGGTGGGCTTTGGGAATGAGCAGTTCTTC
NA TRBJ1-6 NA TRBV6-1 CASSEVDRSSPLHF TGTGCCAGCAGTGAAGTTGACAGGAGTTCACCCCTCCACTTT
NA TRBJ2-3 TRBD1 TRBV7-2 CASSRGQGRTSTDTQYF TGTGCCAGCAGCCGGGGACAGGGCAGAACTAGCACAGATACGCAGTATTTT
NA TRBJ2-7 TRBD2 TRBV2 CASALSGGAYHEQYF TGTGCCAGCGCTTTGAGCGGGGGGGCTTACCACGAGCAGTACTTC
once TRBJ2-1 TRBD2 TRBV5-1 CASSEGTSSSNEQFF TGCGCCAGCAGCGAAGGGACTAGTTCATCTAATGAGCAGTTCTTC
NA TRBJ2-1 NA TRBV11-3 CASSLVGGKDNEQFF TGTGCCAGCAGCTTAGTTGGAGGAAAAGACAATGAGCAGTTCTTC
once TRBJ2-1 NA TRBV7-3 CASSEWGPNEQFF TGTGCCAGCAGTGAGTGGGGGCCCAATGAGCAGTTCTTC
NA TRBJ2-7 NA TRBV27 CASSLSAPGGRGRAYEQYF TGTGCCAGCAGTTTATCAGCCCCCGGCGGTAGGGGAAGGGCCTACGAGCAGTACTTC
NA TRBJ2-5 TRBD1 TRBV6-1 CASSTQGVGSETQYF TGTGCCAGCAGTACACAGGGGGTTGGTTCGGAGACCCAGTACTTC
NA TRBJ2-3 TRBD2 TRBV18 CASSALAGDTDTQYF TGTGCCAGCTCCGCACTAGCGGGGGACACAGATACGCAGTATTTT
NA TRBJ2-7 NA TRBV28 CASSLSTGILYEQYF TGTGCCAGCAGTTTATCGACAGGCATACTCTACGAGCAGTACTTC
NA TRBJ1-6 TRBD1 TRBV2 CASIKGTENSPLHF TGTGCCAGCATTAAAGGGACAGAGAATTCACCCCTCCACTTT
NA TRBJ2-1 TRBD2 TRBV11-2 CASSLDNRIAGPSYNEQFF TGTGCCAGCAGCTTAGATAACCGCATAGCGGGGCCATCCTACAATGAGCAGTTCTTC
once TRBJ1-6 NA TRBV5-4 CASSYTNSPLHF TGTGCCAGCAGCTACACAAATTCACCCCTCCACTTT
NA TRBJ2-1 NA TRBV7-6 CASSLRGTDNEQFF TGTGCCAGCAGCTTACGCGGGACGGACAATGAGCAGTTCTTC
NA TRBJ1-1 TRBD1 TRBV7-2 CASSLGPQGAEAFF TGTGCCAGCAGCTTAGGCCCCCAGGGGGCGGAAGCTTTCTTT
NA TRBJ2-3 TRBD2 TRBV5-4 CASRRGGAEADTQYF TGTGCCAGCAGGCGCGGGGGGGCCGAAGCAGATACGCAGTATTTT
NA TRBJ1-2 TRBD1 TRBV30 CAWSVIGQGDGYTF TGTGCCTGGAGTGTAATAGGACAGGGAGATGGCTACACCTTC
NA TRBJ1-3 TRBD1 TRBV9 CASSDRTGSGNTIYF TGTGCCAGCAGCGATCGGACAGGGTCTGGAAACACCATATATTTT
NA TRBJ1-3 NA TRBV28 CASSPGVNTIYF TGTGCCAGCAGCCCAGGGGTGAACACCATATATTTT
NA TRBJ1-1 NA TRBV19 CASISPGRVVTEAFF TGTGCCAGTATAAGTCCAGGCAGGGTAGTCACTGAAGCTTTCTTT